What follows are 16 T cell receptor beta chains derived from one specimen sequenced in a study of T cell repertoires in cytomegalovirus infection. Via MiXCR, TCRdb re-called the reads, giving one row per CDR3 protein. The sample includes hundreds of thousands of distinct CDR3 sequences, roughly 9.5% of them seen just once. The sequenced sample was PBMCs. These receptors all come from a human donor in good health (CMV status not recorded). Some clones in this sample may be carry-over from other donors' samples.

This clonotype was picked up a small number of times. The chain uses TRBV3-1 and TRBJ2-7; 10 positions match TRBD2. Per germline, CDR1 LGHDT and CDR2 YNNKEL (reference sequence). V trimming: 4 bases; J trimming: 9 bases; junction bases outside the gene matches: 12. This CDR3 region has 15 residues. CDR3 DNA: TGTGCCAGCAGCCTTCAAGGGGTAGCGGGAGGTCGGCAGTACTTC. It translates to CASSLQGVAGGRQYF.

This clonotype was recorded many times. The DNA for the CDR3 is TGCGCCAGCAGCCAAGATGGAACTAGCGGGGGGTCCTACGAGCAGTACTTC. It translates to CASSQDGTSGGSYEQYF. The V gene is TRBV4-3, the J gene TRBJ2-7; 12 bases map to TRBD2. Per germline, CDR1 LGHNA and CDR2 YSLEER. After removal of 0 bases from V and 1 base from J, the junction contained 4 bases not matched to a gene. CDR3 length equals 17 residues.

This clonotype was observed at least ten times. This chain uses TRBV7-8 with TRBJ1-1; 9 nucleotides match TRBD1. The J segment lost 0 bases and the V segment lost 4 bases, leaving 3 bases of the junction unmatched. The CDR3 covers 15 residues. Germline CDR1 SGHVS, CDR2 FQNEAQ. The CDR3 is CASSYGTGMNTEAFF. CDR3 bases: TGTGCCAGCAGCTACGGGACAGGGATGAACACTGAAGCTTTCTTT.

The V and J genes are TRBV10-3 and TRBJ2-5; D possibly corresponds to TRBD1 (7 bases). Trimming pared 3 bases from V and 4 bases from J, leaving 18 bases between. Germline V CDR1 and CDR2: ENHRY, SYGVKD. This CDR3 region has 16 residues. CDR3 residues: CAISDSVRGVPETQYF. The CDR3 coding sequence is TGTGCCATCAGTGACTCGGTCAGGGGGGTTCCAGAGACCCAGTACTTC.

This clonotype was observed a few times. J is TRBJ1-1 and V is TRBV20-1, with D possibly TRBD1 on 5 matching bases. V dropped 0 bases and J dropped 0 bases, with 17 bases sitting between them. CDR1 DFQATT and CDR2 SNEGSKA come from the germline V gene (reference sequence). The CDR3 is 17 residues long. CDR3 nucleotide sequence: TGCAGTGCTAGAGATCCCCGGGGCGCGTGGATGAACACTGAAGCTTTCTTT. Translation gives CSARDPRGAWMNTEAFF.

This clonotype was seen at least ten times. The chain joins TRBV7-8 to TRBJ2-2; maybe TRBD2 (5 bases). The germline V gene encodes CDR1 SGHVS and CDR2 FQNEAQ. This CDR3 has 14 residues. The V end was cut by 1 base, the J end by 13 bases, with 16 bases between. The chain's CDR3 is CASSLVGGPGGLFF. Here the CDR3 DNA reads TGTGCCAGCAGCTTAGTGGGCGGACCAGGAGGGCTGTTTTTT.

This clonotype appeared many times. This rearrangement joins TRBV20-1 to TRBJ2-4, with 7 bases fitting TRBD1. Germline V gives CDR1 DFQATT, CDR2 SNEGSKA (reference sequence). Losses at the gene ends were 8 bases for V and 7 bases for J; bases not matched to a gene: 11. The CDR3 extends over 13 amino acids. Written as DNA, the CDR3 is TGCAGTTCGGAGAGAGGACAGGCGAACATTCAGTACTTC. It yields the protein CSSERGQANIQYF.

The V call is TRBV28, the J call TRBJ1-4, with D possibly matching TRBD1 (6 bases). The CDR3 is 15 residues long. Germline values: CDR1 MDHEN, CDR2 SYDVKM. The germline V and J ends were trimmed by 6 bases and 7 bases, with 18 bases remaining between them. DNA of the CDR3: TGTGCCAGCAGCCGCGGACAGAATGGAGGTGAAAAACTGTTTTTT. It translates to CASSRGQNGGEKLFF.

This clonotype was counted between two and nine times. This chain connects TRBV12-3 or TRBV12-4 to TRBJ1-4; the D gene is possibly TRBD1 (5 bases). Trimming removed 1 base from V and 8 bases from J, with 14 bases in between. The CDR3 loop spans 15 amino acids. The CDR3 nucleotides read TGTGCCAGCAGTTTAGGTGGGACGCCTGGGGAAAAACTGTTTTTT. Translation: CASSLGGTPGEKLFF.

This clonotype was counted ten times or more. This chain links TRBV7-2 with TRBJ2-1, with TRBD2 matching 15 bases. This CDR3 is 16 amino acids long. Germline V gene data show CDR1 as SGHTA and CDR2 as FQGNSA. Trimming at V came to 1 base and at J to 9 bases, leaving 4 bases not matched to a gene. Written as DNA, the CDR3 is TGTGCCAGCAGCTTAGGTGGACTAGCGGGGGGGGGTGAGCAGTTCTTC. This encodes CASSLGGLAGGGEQFF.

This clonotype occurred a few times. The J gene is TRBJ2-6, the V gene TRBV2; D gene uncertain. This CDR3 contains 16 residues. Germline values: CDR1 SNHLY, CDR2 FYNNEI. Trimming removed 3 bases at V and 4 bases at J, with 13 bases between. In nucleotides, the CDR3 is TGTGCCAGCAGTGACAGAGACGTCCCAGGGGCCAACGTCCTGACTTTC. It specifies CASSDRDVPGANVLTF.

This clonotype was detected ten times or more. V is TRBV12-3 or TRBV12-4 and J is TRBJ1-5, with D perhaps matching TRBD1 (5 bases). The V end lost 4 bases, the J end lost 4 bases, and 14 bases lay between the germline ends. This CDR3 has 15 residues. The chain's CDR3 is CASSWGRGGNQPQHF. The CDR3 DNA is TGTGCCAGCAGTTGGGGGAGGGGAGGGAATCAGCCCCAGCATTTT.

At least ten counts were recorded for this clonotype. This chain joins TRBV6-5 and TRBJ2-5; 9 bases agree with TRBD1. The CDR3 contains 15 residues. Per germline, CDR1 MNHEY and CDR2 SVGAGI. The V segment lost 6 bases and the J segment 5 bases; nucleotides outside the gene matches: 10. The DNA for the CDR3 is TGTGCCAGCAGCCGAAGGGACAGGGAGGGGGAGACCCAGTACTTC. Its translation is CASSRRDREGETQYF.

The chain carries TRBV15 and TRBJ2-3; no firm D call. Germline CDR1 is LNHNV and CDR2 is YYDKDF (reference sequence). Deletions cut 4 bases from V and 6 bases from J, with 8 bases between. CDR3 length: 12 residues. CDR3 sequence (DNA): TGTGCCACCAGCACCCGTGTGGATACGCAGTATTTT. This translates into CATSTRVDTQYF.

V is TRBV20-1 and J is TRBJ2-1, with no clear D. Trimming took off 2 bases at V and 0 bases at J, with 8 bases between the two ends. Germline CDR1 reads DFQATT; CDR2 reads SNEGSKA (reference sequence). CDR3 length equals 14 residues. Written as DNA, the CDR3 is TGCAGTGCTAGACTGATGAGCTCCTACAATGAGCAGTTCTTC. Translation gives CSARLMSSYNEQFF.

The sample holds many counts of this clonotype. The genes are TRBV6-2 or TRBV6-3 and TRBJ1-5, with 9 bases fitting TRBD1. From germline, CDR1 is MNHEY and CDR2 SVGEGT. This CDR3 spans 14 amino acids. The V and J ends lost 6 bases and 7 bases, in that order; junction bases with no gene match: 7. Written as DNA, the CDR3 is TGTGCCAGCAGGACACAGGGGGCCCTCCAGCCCCAGCATTTT. It yields the protein CASRTQGALQPQHF.